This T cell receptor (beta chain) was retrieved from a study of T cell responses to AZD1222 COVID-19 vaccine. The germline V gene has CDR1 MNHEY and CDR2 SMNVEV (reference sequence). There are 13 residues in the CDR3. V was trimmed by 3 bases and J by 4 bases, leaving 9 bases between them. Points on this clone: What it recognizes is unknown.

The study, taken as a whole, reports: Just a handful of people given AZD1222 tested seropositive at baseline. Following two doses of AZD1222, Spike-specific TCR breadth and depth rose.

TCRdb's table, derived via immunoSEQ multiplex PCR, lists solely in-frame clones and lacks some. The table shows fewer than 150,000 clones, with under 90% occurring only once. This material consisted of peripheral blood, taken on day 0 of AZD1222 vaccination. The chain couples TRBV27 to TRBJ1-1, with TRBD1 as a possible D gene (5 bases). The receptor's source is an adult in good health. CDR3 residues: CASSFLGVTEAFF. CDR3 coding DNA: TGTGCCAGCAGTTTTTTAGGGGTCACTGAAGCTTTCTTT.